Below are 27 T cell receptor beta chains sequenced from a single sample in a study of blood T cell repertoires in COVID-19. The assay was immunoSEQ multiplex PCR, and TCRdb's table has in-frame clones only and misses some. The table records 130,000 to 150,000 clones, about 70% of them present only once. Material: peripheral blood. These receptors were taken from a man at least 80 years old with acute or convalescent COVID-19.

CDR3 sequence (DNA): TGCGCCAAGAAAACAGGTTCCCAAGAGACCCAGTACTTC. It yields the protein CAKKTGSQETQYF. J is TRBJ2-5 and V is TRBV10-1, with a possible D match to TRBD1 (5 bases). This CDR3 contains 13 residues. The germline V gene has CDR1 WNHNN and CDR2 SYGVQD (reference sequence). Trimming removed 10 bases at V and 1 base at J, with 13 bases between.

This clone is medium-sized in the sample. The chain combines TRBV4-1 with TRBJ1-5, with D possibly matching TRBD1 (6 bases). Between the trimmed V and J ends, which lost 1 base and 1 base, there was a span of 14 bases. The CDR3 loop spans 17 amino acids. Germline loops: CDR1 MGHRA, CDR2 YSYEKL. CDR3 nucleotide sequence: TGCGCCAGCAGCCAAGTTCCCGGGACATCGAGCAATCAGCCCCAGCATTTT. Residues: CASSQVPGTSSNQPQHF.

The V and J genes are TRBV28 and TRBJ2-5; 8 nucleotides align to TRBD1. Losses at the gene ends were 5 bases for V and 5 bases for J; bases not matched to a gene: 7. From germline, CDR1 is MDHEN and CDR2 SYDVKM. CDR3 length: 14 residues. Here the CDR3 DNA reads TGTGCCAGCAGTAAAAGACAGGGGCTCGAGACCCAGTACTTC. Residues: CASSKRQGLETQYF.

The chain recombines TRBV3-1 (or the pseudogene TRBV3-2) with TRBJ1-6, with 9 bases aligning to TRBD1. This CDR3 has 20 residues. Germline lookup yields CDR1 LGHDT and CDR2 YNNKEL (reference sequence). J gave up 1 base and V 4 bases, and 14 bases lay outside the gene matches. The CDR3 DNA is TGTGCCAGCAGCCGGTTGGGGGACAGGGACTTTAAATCCTATAATTCACCCCTCCACTTT. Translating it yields CASSRLGDRDFKSYNSPLHF.

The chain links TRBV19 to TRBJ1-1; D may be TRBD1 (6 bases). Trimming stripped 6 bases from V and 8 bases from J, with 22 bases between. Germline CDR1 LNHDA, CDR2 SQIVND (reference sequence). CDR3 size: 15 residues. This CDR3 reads CASRAQDRRITEAFF. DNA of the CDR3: TGTGCCAGTAGGGCTCAAGACAGGCGAATAACAGAAGCTTTCTTT. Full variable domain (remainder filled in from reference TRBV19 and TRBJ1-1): DGGITQSPKYLFRKEGQNVTLSCEQNLNHDAMYWYRQDPGQGLRLIYYSQIVNDFQKGDIAEGYSVSREKKESFPLTVTSAQKNPTAFYLCASRAQDRRITEAFFGQGTRLTVV.

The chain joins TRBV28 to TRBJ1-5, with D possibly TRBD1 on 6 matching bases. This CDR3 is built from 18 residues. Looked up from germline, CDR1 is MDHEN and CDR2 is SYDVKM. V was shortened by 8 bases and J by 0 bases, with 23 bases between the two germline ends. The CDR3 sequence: CASRFRMDSTYSNQPQHF. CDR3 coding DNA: TGTGCCAGCCGGTTTCGCATGGACAGTACGTATAGCAATCAGCCCCAGCATTTT.

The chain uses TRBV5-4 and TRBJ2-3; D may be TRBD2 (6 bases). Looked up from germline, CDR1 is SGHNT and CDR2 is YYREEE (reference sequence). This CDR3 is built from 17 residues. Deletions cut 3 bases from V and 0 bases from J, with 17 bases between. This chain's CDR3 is CASSSGVGAESTDTQYF. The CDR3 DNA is TGTGCCAGCAGCTCGGGGGTTGGCGCGGAGAGCACAGATACGCAGTATTTT.

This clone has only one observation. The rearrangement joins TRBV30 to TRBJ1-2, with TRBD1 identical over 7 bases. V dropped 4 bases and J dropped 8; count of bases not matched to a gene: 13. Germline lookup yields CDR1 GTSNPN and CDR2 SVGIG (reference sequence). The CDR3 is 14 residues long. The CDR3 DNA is TGTGCCTGGATCTTAACAGGGGCAGCCGAGGGCTACACCTTC. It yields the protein CAWILTGAAEGYTF.

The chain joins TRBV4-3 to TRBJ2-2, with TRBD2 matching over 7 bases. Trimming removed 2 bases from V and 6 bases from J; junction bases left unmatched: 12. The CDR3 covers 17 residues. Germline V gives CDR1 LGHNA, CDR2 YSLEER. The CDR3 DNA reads TGCGCCAGCAGCCAAACATCAAGCGGGGTCCTGGCCGGGGAGCTGTTTTTT. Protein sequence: CASSQTSSGVLAGELFF.

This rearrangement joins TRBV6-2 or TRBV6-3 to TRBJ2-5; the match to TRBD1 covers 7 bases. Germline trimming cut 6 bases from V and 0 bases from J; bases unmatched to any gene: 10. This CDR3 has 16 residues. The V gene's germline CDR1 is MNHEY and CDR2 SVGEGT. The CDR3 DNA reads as TGTGCCAGCAGCCGATATGGCACAGGGGACCAAGAGACCCAGTACTTC. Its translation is CASSRYGTGDQETQYF.

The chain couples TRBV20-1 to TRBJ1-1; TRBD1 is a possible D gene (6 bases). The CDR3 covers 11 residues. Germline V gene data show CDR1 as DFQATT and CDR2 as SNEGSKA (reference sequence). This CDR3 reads CSGGGASEAFF. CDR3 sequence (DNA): TGCAGCGGAGGGGGGGCCTCTGAAGCTTTCTTT.

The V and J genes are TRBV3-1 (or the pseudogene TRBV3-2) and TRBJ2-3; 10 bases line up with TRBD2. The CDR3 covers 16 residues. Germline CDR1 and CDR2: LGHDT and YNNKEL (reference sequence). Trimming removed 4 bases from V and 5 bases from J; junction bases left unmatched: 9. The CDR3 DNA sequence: TGTGCCAGCAGCCTGGGGACTAGCGAGCACCGAGATACGCAGTATTTT. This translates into CASSLGTSEHRDTQYF.

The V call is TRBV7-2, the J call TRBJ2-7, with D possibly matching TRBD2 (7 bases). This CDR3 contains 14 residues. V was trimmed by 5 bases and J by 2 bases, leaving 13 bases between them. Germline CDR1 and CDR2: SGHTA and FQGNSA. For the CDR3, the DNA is TGTGCCAGCAGCCGGGGGGCGGGGCCCTACGAGCAGTACTTC. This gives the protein CASSRGAGPYEQYF.

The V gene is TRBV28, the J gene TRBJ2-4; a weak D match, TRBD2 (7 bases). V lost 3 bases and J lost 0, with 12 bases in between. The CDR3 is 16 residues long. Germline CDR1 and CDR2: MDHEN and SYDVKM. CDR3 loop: CASSFWRGGAKNIQYF. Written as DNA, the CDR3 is TGTGCCAGCAGTTTTTGGAGGGGGGGAGCCAAAAACATTCAGTACTTC.

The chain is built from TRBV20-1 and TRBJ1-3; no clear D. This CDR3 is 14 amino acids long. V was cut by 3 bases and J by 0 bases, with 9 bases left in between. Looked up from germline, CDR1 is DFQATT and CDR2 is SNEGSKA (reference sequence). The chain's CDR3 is CSASPLSSGNTIYF. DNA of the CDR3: TGCAGTGCTAGTCCCCTGAGCTCTGGAAACACCATATATTTT.

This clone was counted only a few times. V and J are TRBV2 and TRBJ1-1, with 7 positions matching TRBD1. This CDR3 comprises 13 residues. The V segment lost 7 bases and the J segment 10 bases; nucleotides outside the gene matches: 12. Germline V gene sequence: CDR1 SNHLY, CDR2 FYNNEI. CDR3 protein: CASMADVGTAAFF. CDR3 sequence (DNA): TGTGCCAGCATGGCCGATGTGGGGACAGCAGCTTTCTTT. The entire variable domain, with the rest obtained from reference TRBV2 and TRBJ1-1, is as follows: EPEVTQTPSHQVTQMGQEVILRCVPISNHLYFYWYRQILGQKVEFLVSFYNNEISEKSEIFDDQFSVERPDGSNFTLKIRSTKLEDSAMYFCASMADVGTAAFFGQGTRLTVV.

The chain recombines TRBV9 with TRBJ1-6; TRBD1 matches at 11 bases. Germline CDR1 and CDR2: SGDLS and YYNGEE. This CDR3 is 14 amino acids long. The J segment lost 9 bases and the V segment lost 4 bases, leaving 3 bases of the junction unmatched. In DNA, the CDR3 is TGTGCCAGCAGCATTGGACAGGGGGCTTCACCCCTCCACTTT. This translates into CASSIGQGASPLHF.

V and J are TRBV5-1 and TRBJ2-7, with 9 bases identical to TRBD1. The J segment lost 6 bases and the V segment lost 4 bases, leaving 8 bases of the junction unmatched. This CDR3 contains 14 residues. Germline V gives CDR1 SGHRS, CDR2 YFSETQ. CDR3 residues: CASSVTGGIGEQYF. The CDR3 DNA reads TGCGCCAGCAGCGTGACAGGGGGGATAGGCGAGCAGTACTTC.

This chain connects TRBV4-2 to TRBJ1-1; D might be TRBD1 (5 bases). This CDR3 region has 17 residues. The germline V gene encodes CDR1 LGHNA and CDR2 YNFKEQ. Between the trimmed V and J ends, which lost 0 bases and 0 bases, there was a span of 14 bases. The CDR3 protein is CASSQDYGGWMNTEAFF. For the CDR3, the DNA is TGTGCCAGCAGCCAAGATTACGGGGGGTGGATGAACACTGAAGCTTTCTTT.

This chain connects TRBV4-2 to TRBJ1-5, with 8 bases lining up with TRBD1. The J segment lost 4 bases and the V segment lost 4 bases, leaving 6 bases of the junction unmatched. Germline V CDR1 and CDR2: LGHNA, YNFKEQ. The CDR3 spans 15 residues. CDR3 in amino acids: CASSPSGQANQPQHF. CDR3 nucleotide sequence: TGTGCCAGCAGCCCTTCGGGACAGGCAAATCAGCCCCAGCATTTT.

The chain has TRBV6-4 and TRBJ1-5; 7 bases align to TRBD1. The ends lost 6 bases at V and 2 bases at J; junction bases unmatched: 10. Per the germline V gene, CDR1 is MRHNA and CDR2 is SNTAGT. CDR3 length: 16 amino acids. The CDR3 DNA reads TGTGCCAGCAGACCGGGACAGCCTGGGGGCAATCAGCCCCAGCATTTT. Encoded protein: CASRPGQPGGNQPQHF.

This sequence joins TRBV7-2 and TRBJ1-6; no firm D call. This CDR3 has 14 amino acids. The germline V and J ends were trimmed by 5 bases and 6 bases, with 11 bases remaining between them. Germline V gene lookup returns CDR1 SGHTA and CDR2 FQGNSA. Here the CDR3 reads CASSTKIVNSPLHF. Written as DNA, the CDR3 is TGTGCCAGCAGCACCAAGATAGTTAATTCACCCCTCCACTTT.

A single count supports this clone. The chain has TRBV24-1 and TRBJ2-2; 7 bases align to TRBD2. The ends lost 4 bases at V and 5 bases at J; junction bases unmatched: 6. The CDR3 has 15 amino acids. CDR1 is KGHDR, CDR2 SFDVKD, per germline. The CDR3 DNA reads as TGTGCCACCAGTGACTCGGGGGGTTTAACCGGGGAGCTGTTTTTT. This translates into CATSDSGGLTGELFF.

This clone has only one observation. CDR3 coding DNA: TGTGCCAGCAGCTACCGCGGGGATGGGCGAGACTACACCTTC. Protein product: CASSYRGDGRDYTF. The chain combines TRBV6-5 with TRBJ1-2; D call uncertain. This CDR3 contains 14 residues. The V gene lost 6 bases and the J gene lost 10 bases, with 21 bases spanning the gap. In germline, CDR1 is MNHEY, CDR2 SVGAGI.

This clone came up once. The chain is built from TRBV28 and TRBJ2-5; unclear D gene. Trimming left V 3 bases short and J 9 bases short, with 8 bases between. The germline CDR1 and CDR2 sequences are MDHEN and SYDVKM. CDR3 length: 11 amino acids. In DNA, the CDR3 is TGTGCCAGCAGTTTCGAGTTGGCCCAGTACTTC. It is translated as CASSFELAQYF.

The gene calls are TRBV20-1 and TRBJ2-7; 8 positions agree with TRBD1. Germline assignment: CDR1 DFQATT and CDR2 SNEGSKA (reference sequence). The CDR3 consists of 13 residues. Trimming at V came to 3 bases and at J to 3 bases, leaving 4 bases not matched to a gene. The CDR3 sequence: CSASRTGFYEQYF. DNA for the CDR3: TGCAGTGCTAGTAGGACAGGGTTCTACGAGCAGTACTTC.

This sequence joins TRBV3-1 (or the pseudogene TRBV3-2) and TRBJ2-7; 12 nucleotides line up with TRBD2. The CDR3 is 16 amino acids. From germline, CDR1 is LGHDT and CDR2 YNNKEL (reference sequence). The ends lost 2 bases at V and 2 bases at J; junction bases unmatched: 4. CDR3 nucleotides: TGTGCCAGCAGCCAAACTAGCGGGGGGCCGACCTACGAGCAGTACTTC. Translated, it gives CASSQTSGGPTYEQYF.